This T cell receptor (beta chain) was identified in a study of cytomegalovirus exposure and HLA in healthy donors. On this clone itself: The germline gene is not matched at one end of the junction; a read error may be the cause.

The CDR3 is 16 residues long. Germline-derived CDR1 and CDR2 are SSHAT and FNYEAQ (reference sequence). This PCR relied on a set of 60 Vbeta primers and 13 Jbeta primers. Assay used: immunoSEQ multiplex PCR; TCRdb lists only in-frame clones, some missing. Altogether 85,000 to 130,000 clones are present, around 10% being singletons, with the ten largest covering 5.8%. The chain is built from TRBV7-7 and TRBJ2-2; 10 positions agree with TRBD2. This TCR derives from a man aged 35-49 years in good health and CMV-seropositive. The sequenced material came from PBMCs. CDR3 sequence (DNA): TGTGCTAGCAGCGAGAGAACACTAGCGGGGACCGGGGAGCTGTTTTTT. Amino acid sequence: CASSERTLAGTGELFF.